This TCR beta chain derives from a study of blood T cell repertoires in COVID-19. Those who participated ranged in age from roughly 18 to 90 years and resided in 20 to 30 US areas. As originally analysed: For nucleated cells, counts were estimated from reference gene primer amplification. Assay: immunoSEQ multiplex PCR; the TCRdb copy retains only in-frame clones and omits some. V and J calls and clone size are copied from that table; D and trimming were computed from the DNA. The data show a few hundred thousand clones, around 89% seen once. Germline V lookup: CDR1 KGHSH, CDR2 LQKENI. V lost 4 bases, J lost 4 bases, and 10 bases lay in between. CDR3 size: 13 residues.

The chain couples TRBV18 to TRBJ1-1, with D perhaps TRBD1 (5 bases). The sequence came from a young man who had recovered from COVID-19. Sequenced sample: PBMCs or T cells enriched from blood (not recorded which). The CDR3: CASSLDKATEAFF. The CDR3 DNA reads TGTGCCAGCTCACTGGACAAGGCCACTGAAGCTTTCTTT.